These 25 T cell receptor beta chains originate from one sample sequenced in a study of beta chain bispecific antibodies for T cell cancers. General study results and limits: Most targeted TRBV signal came from the leukemia cell line cells, not normal T cells.

Their antigen targets remain unknown. Expansion lasted 2 to 4 days, with either anti-CD3 antibody OKT3 or CD3/CD28 beads. Via MiXCR, TCRdb re-called the 5' RACE reads, giving one row per CDR3 protein. The data hold 20,000 to 25,000 distinct CDR3 sequences, with roughly 2.6% observed a single time. The sequenced sample was healthy donor T cells cultured with leukemia cells. These receptors were collected from a human donor in good health. Some clones in this sample may be carry-over from other donors' samples.

This clonotype has a count of ten or more. One junction end disagrees with the germline gene, perhaps due to a read error. This chain connects TRBV2 to TRBJ2-7; D perhaps matches TRBD1 (5 bases). The CDR3 loop spans 13 amino acids. From germline, CDR1 is SNHLY and CDR2 FYNNEI. CDR3 DNA: TGTGCCAGCAGGACCACAGGCTCCTACGAGCAGTCCTTC. Its translation is CASRTTGSYEQSF.

This clonotype is deemed medium-sized. The V call is TRBV5-1, the J call TRBJ2-7; D uncertain. The germline V gene encodes CDR1 SGHRS and CDR2 YFSETQ. V lost 0 bases, J lost 6 bases, and 19 bases lay in between. The CDR3 length is 16 residues. CDR3 nucleotides: TGCGCCAGCAGCTTGGATATGGGGAACGCCCTGGGCGAGCAGTACTTC. Its translation is CASSLDMGNALGEQYF.

Ten or more counts support this clonotype. The chain employs TRBV6-6 and TRBJ1-6; 12 nucleotides align to TRBD1. Germline V gene lookup returns CDR1 MNHNY and CDR2 SVGAGI (reference sequence). This CDR3 region has 16 residues. After removal of 5 bases from V and 8 bases from J, the junction contained 7 bases not matched to a gene. CDR3 protein: CASSPRDRGQDSPLHF. The DNA for the CDR3 is TGTGCCAGCAGTCCGAGGGACAGGGGGCAGGATTCACCCCTCCACTTT.

This clonotype was seen many times. The J gene is TRBJ2-7, the V gene TRBV20-1; the match to TRBD1 covers 11 bases. Germline loops: CDR1 DFQATT, CDR2 SNEGSKA (reference sequence). The V segment lost 4 bases and the J segment 9 bases; nucleotides outside the gene matches: 11. The CDR3 has 14 amino acids. This chain's CDR3 is CSATAGTGGFVQYF. CDR3 DNA sequence: TGCAGTGCTACCGCCGGGACAGGGGGTTTCGTGCAGTACTTC.

Ten or more counts support this clonotype. This chain connects TRBV7-8 to TRBJ1-1, with a possible D match to TRBD1 (6 bases). Trimming cost V 7 bases and J 0 bases, with 18 bases left between them. The CDR3 extends over 16 amino acids. Germline CDR1 is SGHVS and CDR2 is FQNEAQ. CDR3 sequence reads: CASIPLGGRVNTEAFF. The CDR3, as DNA: TGTGCCAGCATCCCCTTAGGGGGGCGTGTGAACACTGAAGCTTTCTTT. Supplemented by reference TRBV7-8 and TRBJ1-1, the full variable domain reads GAGVSQSPRYKVAKRGQDVALRCDPISGHVSLFWYQQALGQGPEFLTYFQNEAQLDKSGLPSDRFFAERPEGSVSTLKIQRTQQEDSAVYLCASIPLGGRVNTEAFFGQGTRLTVV.

In this sample, this clonotype turned up many times. The V and J genes are TRBV2 and TRBJ2-4; TRBD1 agrees at 7 bases. Looked up from germline, CDR1 is SNHLY and CDR2 is FYNNEI. This CDR3 has 18 amino acids. Unmatched junction bases numbered 14, after V lost 3 bases and J lost 3 bases. As DNA, the CDR3 is TGTGCCAGCAGTGATTCCAGTTTGAGGGGGCTTGGCAAAAACATTCAGTACTTC. Translated: CASSDSSLRGLGKNIQYF. The variable domain in full, completed from reference TRBV2 and TRBJ2-4, reads EPEVTQTPSHQVTQMGQEVILRCVPISNHLYFYWYRQILGQKVEFLVSFYNNEISEKSEIFDDQFSVERPDGSNFTLKIRSTKLEDSAMYFCASSDSSLRGLGKNIQYFGAGTRLSVL.

The sample holds many counts of this clonotype. The V call is TRBV19, the J call TRBJ2-7, with D perhaps TRBD1 (6 bases). The CDR3 is made up of 13 amino acids. In germline, CDR1 is LNHDA, CDR2 SQIVND (reference sequence). The germline V and J ends were trimmed by 5 bases and 4 bases, with 12 bases remaining between them. This CDR3 reads CASSSGTLYEQYF. CDR3 bases: TGTGCCAGTAGTTCCGGGACACTTTACGAGCAGTACTTC. The full variable domain, with the rest looked up from reference TRBV19 and TRBJ2-7, is DGGITQSPKYLFRKEGQNVTLSCEQNLNHDAMYWYRQDPGQGLRLIYYSQIVNDFQKGDIAEGYSVSREKKESFPLTVTSAQKNPTAFYLCASSSGTLYEQYFGPGTRLTVT.

At least ten counts were recorded for this clonotype. The J gene is TRBJ2-2, the V gene TRBV5-6; 11 nucleotides line up with TRBD2. From germline, CDR1 is SGHDT and CDR2 YYEEEE. Losses at the gene ends were 3 bases for V and 3 bases for J; bases not matched to a gene: 4. The CDR3 consists of 16 residues. The CDR3 DNA reads TGTGCCAGCAGCTATTTAGCGGGGGGGTACACCGGGGAGCTGTTTTTT. Translation gives CASSYLAGGYTGELFF.

V is TRBV19 and J is TRBJ1-1, with unresolved D. V was clipped by 8 bases and J by 8 bases, with 12 bases between them. The V gene's germline CDR1 is LNHDA and CDR2 SQIVND (reference sequence). CDR3 length: 11 amino acids. DNA of the CDR3: TGTGCCAGTTATCGGGATTCCGAAGCTTTCTTT. It specifies CASYRDSEAFF.

The V gene is TRBV27, the J gene TRBJ1-3, with D unresolved. Trimming pared 2 bases from V and 1 base from J, leaving 6 bases between. The V gene's germline CDR1 is MNHEY and CDR2 SMNVEV (reference sequence). The CDR3 spans 14 residues. The CDR3 DNA reads as TGTGCCAGCAGTTTACGGGGTTCTGGAAACACCATATATTTT. The encoded protein is CASSLRGSGNTIYF.

The sample holds many counts of this clonotype. The chain recombines TRBV27 with TRBJ1-6; possibly TRBD1 for D (6 bases). This CDR3 spans 18 amino acids. Germline V gene data show CDR1 as MNHEY and CDR2 as SMNVEV (reference sequence). V shed 5 bases and J shed 0 bases, with 17 bases lying between them. The CDR3 DNA sequence: TGTGCCAGCAGTCCCTACAGGGTAACGAGCTCCTATAATTCACCCCTCCACTTT. Translated, it gives CASSPYRVTSSYNSPLHF.

In its sample, this clonotype was seen a few times. The chain uses TRBV5-4 and TRBJ2-2; D gene uncertain. This CDR3 spans 13 amino acids. The V gene lost 4 bases and the J gene lost 0 bases, with 4 bases spanning the gap. Germline CDR1 and CDR2: SGHNT and YYREEE (reference sequence). CDR3 protein: CASSQPNTGELFF. CDR3 sequence (DNA): TGTGCCAGCAGCCAGCCGAACACCGGGGAGCTGTTTTTT.

Ten or more counts support this clonotype. The chain uses TRBV2 and TRBJ1-1, with 7 positions matching TRBD1. The CDR3 contains 12 residues. V dropped 7 bases and J dropped 6; count of bases not matched to a gene: 5. Germline V CDR1 and CDR2: SNHLY, FYNNEI. The CDR3 here is CASIGGGSEAFF. CDR3 DNA: TGTGCCAGCATAGGGGGCGGTTCTGAAGCTTTCTTT.

This clonotype was counted at least ten times. This sequence joins TRBV6-1 and TRBJ2-7; D is undetermined. The CDR3 extends over 12 amino acids. Germline V gene data show CDR1 as MNHNS and CDR2 as SASEGT. V lost 7 bases, J lost 5 bases, and 12 bases lay in between. Written as DNA, the CDR3 is TGTGCCAGCACGGAGCTACTCCACGAGCAGTACTTC. It yields the protein CASTELLHEQYF.

Many counts were recorded for this clonotype. The V gene is TRBV7-9, the J gene TRBJ2-1, with D tentatively TRBD1 or TRBD2 (6 bases each). Trimming shortened V by 5 bases and J by 8 bases, and 13 bases separated the two germline ends. The length of the CDR3 is 13 residues. The germline V gene has CDR1 SEHNR and CDR2 FQNEAQ (reference sequence). The CDR3 DNA is TGTGCCAGCAGCGCGGGGACATCAGATGAGCAGTTCTTC. Encoded protein: CASSAGTSDEQFF. Full variable domain (rest looked up from reference TRBV7-9 and TRBJ2-1): DTGVSQNPRHKITKRGQNVTFRCDPISEHNRLYWYRQTLGQGPEFLTYFQNEAQLEKSRLLSDRFSAERPKGSFSTLEIQRTEQGDSAMYLCASSAGTSDEQFFGPGTRLTVL.

This clonotype was seen a few times. This CDR3 reads CASSPPNGHSNQPQHF. The DNA of the CDR3 is TGTGCCAGCTCACCACCAAATGGACATAGCAATCAGCCCCAGCATTTT. The rearrangement links TRBV18 to TRBJ1-5; D is possibly TRBD1 (5 bases). CDR1 is KGHSH, CDR2 LQKENI, per germline. The CDR3 runs 16 residues. V was clipped by 0 bases and J by 0 bases, with 9 bases between them.

This clonotype was counted at least ten times. The V gene is TRBV5-1, the J gene TRBJ2-1, with TRBD2 matching over 13 bases. This CDR3 contains 19 residues. The V and J ends lost 4 bases and 1 base, in that order; junction bases with no gene match: 11. Germline CDR1 is SGHRS and CDR2 is YFSETQ. The CDR3 is CASSRWTSGGEFSYNEQFF. The CDR3 nucleotides read TGCGCCAGCAGCCGATGGACTAGCGGGGGTGAATTTTCCTACAATGAGCAGTTCTTC.

This clonotype has ten or more counts. Here the CDR3 reads CSVEGLGYEQFF. DNA of the CDR3: TGCAGCGTTGAGGGCTTAGGTTATGAGCAGTTCTTC. The chain employs TRBV29-1 and TRBJ2-1; D is unresolved. Deletions cut 3 bases from V and 8 bases from J, with 11 bases between. This CDR3 comprises 12 residues. Germline V lookup: CDR1 SQVTM, CDR2 ANQGSEA.

This clonotype was seen many times. The chain employs TRBV10-3 and TRBJ2-7, with D perhaps matching TRBD1 (6 bases). This CDR3 region has 15 residues. CDR1 ENHRY and CDR2 SYGVKD come from the germline V gene. V lost 0 bases to trimming and J lost 0 bases, with 9 bases between them. The CDR3 sequence is CAISESTGSSYEQYF. CDR3 DNA: TGTGCCATCAGTGAGTCGACAGGCAGCTCCTACGAGCAGTACTTC.

The chain couples TRBV13 to TRBJ2-5; 8 nucleotides align to TRBD1. Germline CDR1 and CDR2: PRHDT and FYEKMQ (reference sequence). V lost 5 bases, J lost 2 bases, and 7 bases stayed unmatched. This CDR3 region has 15 residues. The CDR3 DNA sequence: TGTGCCAGCAGCCAATTTGGACAGGGACAAGAGACCCAGTACTTC. Translation gives CASSQFGQGQETQYF.

This clonotype was seen repeatedly, ten times or more. Here the CDR3 DNA reads TGTGCCAGCAGCCCAGTGAACACCGGGGAGCTGTTTTTT. The encoded protein is CASSPVNTGELFF. The rearrangement uses TRBV7-3 and TRBJ2-2; no definite D call. The germline V and J ends were trimmed by 5 bases and 1 base, with 5 bases remaining between them. The CDR3 consists of 13 residues. Germline V gene sequence: CDR1 SGHTA, CDR2 FQGTGA.

By share, this clonotype ranks as medium-sized (0.01 to 0.1%). The chain couples TRBV3-1 to TRBJ1-3; D perhaps matches TRBD1 (5 bases). V lost 0 bases, J lost 0 bases, and 24 bases lay in between. The CDR3 has 21 residues. Per germline, CDR1 LGHDT and CDR2 YNNKEL (reference sequence). CDR3 region: CASSQDLWFGSQGNSGNTIYF. The CDR3 DNA is TGTGCCAGCAGCCAAGATCTATGGTTTGGTAGTCAGGGCAACTCTGGAAACACCATATATTTT.

This clonotype was counted many times. J is TRBJ2-1 and V is TRBV19, with 8 positions matching TRBD2. The CDR3 consists of 14 residues. V lost 5 bases and J lost 9; bases outside the gene matches: 9. Looked up from germline, CDR1 is LNHDA and CDR2 is SQIVND (reference sequence). CDR3 in amino acids: CASSFSSGHGEQFF. The DNA of the CDR3 is TGTGCCAGTAGTTTCTCTAGCGGGCACGGTGAGCAGTTCTTC.

This clonotype was seen more than once but under ten times. The chain combines TRBV6-5 with TRBJ1-4; unclear D gene. Germline-derived CDR1 and CDR2 are MNHEY and SVGAGI. The CDR3 runs 13 residues. The ends were cut back, 4 bases at V and 8 bases at J, with 11 bases in the middle. This CDR3 reads CASSLSVGEKLFF. CDR3 coding DNA: TGTGCCAGCAGTTTGTCTGTTGGAGAAAAACTGTTTTTT.

The table lists this clonotype with many counts. The rearrangement links TRBV19 to TRBJ1-5, with 10 nucleotides matching TRBD1. The CDR3 runs to 15 residues. Germline assignment: CDR1 LNHDA and CDR2 SQIVND (reference sequence). J was trimmed by 8 bases and V by 7 bases; bases with no gene match: 11. CDR3 sequence (DNA): TGTGCCAGTAATGATGGGACAGGGGTTTTTAAGCCCCAGCATTTT. It yields the protein CASNDGTGVFKPQHF.